This is a list of T cell receptor beta chains from one sample in a study of tumor and adjacent non-tumor tissue in lung cancer. TCRdb re-analysed the multiplex PCR reads in MiXCR, keeping a single row per CDR3 protein. The sample holds roughly 74,000 distinct CDR3 sequences, over 60% seen once. Material: distant non-tumor lung tissue. The receptors originated from a man in his sixties or seventies with non-small cell lung cancer. Each CDR3 is given with its conserved first and last residue. A D gene is named only where the DNA matches it firmly. Where a row states a size, it is once, few, many or the class of an expanded clone; other rows omit it.

>NA|NA|TRBJ2-6|13|TRBV28
TGTGCCAGCAGGGTTTCGGGAACCAACGTACTGACTTTC
CASRVSGTNVLTF
>many|NA|TRBJ1-5|14|TRBV5-1
TGCGCCATCAAACCGGGTCATAGCAATCAGCCCCAGCATTTT
CAIKPGHSNQPQHF
>once|NA|TRBJ2-3|16|TRBV5-5
TGTGCCAGCAGCTCCTTGACAGGAGGTGGCACAGATATGCAGTATTTT
CASSSLTGGGTDMQYF
>NA|NA|TRBJ1-1|15|TRBV29-1
TGCATCGTCGAAACCTTGCAGGCAGCGAACACTGAAGCTTTCTTT
CIVETLQAANTEAFF
>NA|TRBD2|TRBJ2-1|14|TRBV11-2
TGTGTCAACAGCTTAGCGGGGGGGCGGAATGAGCAGTTCTTC
CVNSLAGGRNEQFF
>NA|TRBD1|TRBJ1-6|13|TRBV29-1
TGTAGCGTTGCTTTGGACAGGACATCACCCCTCCACTTT
CSVALDRTSPLHF
>NA|NA|TRBJ1-3|18|TRBV12-3/TRBV12-4
TGTGCCAGCAGTCATCCCGGGAAAGGGATGGGCTCTGCAAACACAATAAATTTT
CASSHPGKGMGSANTINF
>NA|TRBD1|TRBJ1-1|14|TRBV2
TGTGCCAGTGGACAGGACTACGGGAACACTGAAGCTTTCTTT
CASGQDYGNTEAFF
>few|NA|TRBJ2-1|13|TRBV11-3
TGTGCCAGCAGCTCCATCCGTCACGAAGAGCAGTTATTC
CASSSIRHEEQLF
>once|NA|TRBJ1-1|15|TRBV6-5
TGTGCCACCAGCTACTCGCCCCGGGGGAACACTGATGCTTTCTTT
CATSYSPRGNTDAFF
>NA|NA|TRBJ2-1|16|TRBV20-1
TGCAGTGCTTTTACCAGGGACGGACTACGATACAATGAGCAGTTCTTC
CSAFTRDGLRYNEQFF
>NA|TRBD1|TRBJ1-1|15|TRBV11-3
TGTGCCAGCAGCTTAAGTCAGGGGGGAAATACTGTAGCTTTCTTT
CASSLSQGGNTVAFF
>NA|NA|TRBJ2-2|19|TRBV4-1
TGCGCAAGCAGCCAAGTTTCATTTTGGGCGGGATCAGTCACCGAGAAGCTGTTTTTT
CASSQVSFWAGSVTEKLFF
>many|NA|TRBJ2-3|14|TRBV6-5
TGTGCCAGCAGTTTTAATGGGGGCTCAGATACGCAGTATTTT
CASSFNGGSDTQYF
>few|TRBD1|TRBJ2-7|13|TRBV6-1
TGTTCCAGCATAGGGACAGGTCTGTACGAGGAGTACTTC
CSSIGTGLYEEYF
>NA|NA|TRBJ2-5|13|TRBV29-1
TGTAGCGTGGCCAACCGGTTCCACGAGACCCAGTACTTC
CSVANRFHETQYF
>few|NA|TRBJ1-1|12|TRBV6-1
TGTGACAGCAGTGAATCCGGGGAGGTAGCTTTCTTT
CDSSESGEVAFF
>NA|NA|TRBJ2-7|12|TRBV11-2
TGTGACAGCAGCCCTGGTAGGACAGAGCAGTACTTC
CDSSPGRTEQYF
>NA|NA|TRBJ2-7|15|TRBV5-4
TGTGCTAGCAGCTTGGGACCGGAACGGACCTACGAGCAGTACTTC
CASSLGPERTYEQYF
>few|TRBD2|TRBJ2-1|16|TRBV6-5
TGTGCCAGTAGTTCCACCAGGGCTAGCGGGAGGGATGAGCAGCTCTTC
CASSSTRASGRDEQLF
>NA|TRBD2|TRBJ2-1|14|TRBV10-3
TGTACCATCAGTCTGACTAGCGTTTACAATGAGCAGTTCTTC
CTISLTSVYNEQFF
>NA|NA|TRBJ1-2|13|TRBV29-1
TGCAGCGTCTCCACAATGTCTAACTATGGCTACACCTTC
CSVSTMSNYGYTF
>NA|TRBD1|TRBJ2-5|16|TRBV28
TGTGCCAGCAGCATTCGGGACAGGGGATTCTTGGAGACCCAGTACTTC
CASSIRDRGFLETQYF
>NA|NA|TRBJ1-6|17|TRBV6-5
TGTGCCAGCAGTTACTCGATAAGGGCGTCCTATAATTCACGCCTACACTTT
CASSYSIRASYNSRLHF
>NA|NA|TRBJ2-2|15|TRBV11-2
TGTGCCAGCAGTCCCGGGGTATCGAAAACCGGGGAGCTGTTTTTT
CASSPGVSKTGELFF
>NA|NA|TRBJ1-6|20|TRBV6-1
TGTGCCAGCAGTGACAGTTCAGTGAGAATCGGTAACTCCTATAATTCATCCCTCCACTTT
CASSDSSVRIGNSYNSSLHF
>NA|NA|TRBJ1-1|13|TRBV6-2/TRBV6-3
TGTGCCTGCAATGAGACGGTGAACACTGAAGCTTTCTTT
CACNETVNTEAFF
>many|NA|TRBJ1-5|13|TRBV6-5
TGTGCCAGCAAGTCAGATAGCAATCAGCCCCAGCATTTT
CASKSDSNQPQHF
>NA|NA|TRBJ2-2|17|TRBV5-1
TGCACCAGCAGCTTGGAGGATGAAAGGGACTCAAGCGGGGAGCTGTTTTTT
CTSSLEDERDSSGELFF
>NA|NA|TRBJ2-1|14|TRBV9
TGTGCCATCAGCCCTCAGTTAGCAGGTGATGAGCAGTTCTTC
CAISPQLAGDEQFF
>NA|NA|TRBJ2-2|15|TRBV6-1
TGTGCCAGCAGTCAACTAGGGGGAGCCACCGGGGAGCTGTTTTTT
CASSQLGGATGELFF
>NA|TRBD2|TRBJ2-7|16|TRBV2
TGTGCCAGCAGTGATGCGATCCGCGGGAGGCTATCCGATCAGTACTTC
CASSDAIRGRLSDQYF
>many|TRBD2|TRBJ2-5|16|TRBV4-1
TGCGCCAGCAGCCGCTTGGGACTAGCGAATCAAGAGACCCAGTACTTC
CASSRLGLANQETQYF
>NA|TRBD2|TRBJ2-7|16|TRBV4-1
TGCGCCAGCAGTGGGACACTAGCGGGAGTGGGGGACGAGCAGTACTTC
CASSGTLAGVGDEQYF
>NA|NA|TRBJ2-6|12|TRBV6-2/TRBV6-3
TGTGCCAGCCACACCGGGGCCAACTTCCTGACTTTC
CASHTGANFLTF
>NA|NA|TRBJ2-7|15|TRBV12-3/TRBV12-4
TGTGTCAGCGGTTTTGGTGCCCAGTTCTCCTACGAGCAGTACTTC
CVSGFGAQFSYEQYF
>NA|TRBD1|TRBJ1-1|16|TRBV28
TGTACCACCCTAGGGGACCTGACAGGGGGAAACACTGAAGCTTTCTTT
CTTLGDLTGGNTEAFF
>NA|NA|TRBJ2-3|14|TRBV11-2
TGTGCCAGTAGCGTAGATCGGGGGCCGGATACGCAGTATTTT
CASSVDRGPDTQYF
>NA|NA|TRBJ2-7|12|TRBV6-1
TGTGCCAGCGGAGTGAGAAGGTATGAGCAGTATTTC
CASGVRRYEQYF
>NA|NA|TRBJ1-2|16|TRBV29-1
TGTAGCGTTGTCCCCTATCAATCCTCGGGACAAGACGGCTACACCTTC
CSVVPYQSSGQDGYTF
>NA|NA|TRBJ2-5|16|TRBV29-1
TGCAGCGCCAATCCCTACCACCAGACAGTTCAAGAGACCCAGTACTTC
CSANPYHQTVQETQYF
>NA|TRBD1|TRBJ2-7|15|TRBV11-2
TGTGCCACCAGCTTAGGTCAGGGGGCCCCCTATGAGCAATACTTC
CATSLGQGAPYEQYF